A selection of T cell receptor beta chains follows, all from one sample in a study of blood T cell repertoires in COVID-19. Measured with immunoSEQ multiplex PCR; TCRdb has only the in-frame clones, and not every one. The data contain about 250,000 clones, 87% of them seen just once; the ten biggest clones take up roughly 3%. What was sequenced was peripheral blood. These receptors came from a young man with active or convalescent COVID-19. CDR3s include the opening cysteine and the closing phenylalanine or tryptophan. Each record gives: D gene, J gene, V gene, clone size, CDR3 DNA, CDR3 protein. D genes are given only for firm matches. The size of a clone is reported for some rows only, either as once, few or many, or as a class for expanded clones.

>-|TRBJ1-1|TRBV3-1/TRBV3-2|-
TGTGCCAGCAGCCAAGGTATCAACACTGAAGCTTTCTTT
CASSQGINTEAFF
>TRBD1|TRBJ1-2|TRBV15|-
TGTGCCACCAGCCCCCTCGGGACAGAGGTTAACTATGGCTACACCTTC
CATSPLGTEVNYGYTF
>-|TRBJ2-3|TRBV10-3|-
TGTGCCATCAGCGGACACTCTACCAGGGATACGCAGTATTTT
CAISGHSTRDTQYF
>TRBD2|TRBJ2-2|TRBV7-2|few
TGTGCCAGCAGCTTACTGCGGACTAGTTACGGGAACACCGGGGAGCTGTTTTTT
CASSLLRTSYGNTGELFF
>TRBD1|TRBJ1-1|TRBV7-9|-
TGTGCCAGCAGCTCCAAGGGACAGGCTGAAGCTTTCTTT
CASSSKGQAEAFF
>TRBD1|TRBJ2-2|TRBV11-3|few
TGTGCCAGCAGCTTGACAGGGGCCGGGGAGCTGTTTTTT
CASSLTGAGELFF
>-|TRBJ1-1|TRBV12-5|few
TGTGCTAGTGGTCCCGGGGGGGAGGGGAGGACAGAAGCTTTCTTT
CASGPGGEGRTEAFF
>TRBD1|TRBJ2-7|TRBV4-3|-
TGCGCCAGCAGCCCGGCGACAGGGTACGAGCAGTACTTC
CASSPATGYEQYF
>TRBD2|TRBJ2-1|TRBV6-6|-
TGTGCCAGCAGCCACCTGAGGAGGGCTAGCGGGAGGGCGAGCTCCTACAATGAGCAGTTCTTC
CASSHLRRASGRASSYNEQFF
>TRBD2|TRBJ2-5|TRBV9|-
TGTGCCAGCAGCGTGTCTAGCGGGCCACAAGAGACCCAGTACTTC
CASSVSSGPQETQYF
>TRBD1|TRBJ1-1|TRBV28|-
TGTGCCAGCAGGCCACCCCCGGGACAGGGGGGCACTGAAGCTTTCTTT
CASRPPPGQGGTEAFF
>TRBD1|TRBJ1-2|TRBV7-9|-
TGTGCCAGCAGCTTAGGGACAGGGGGCGGCTACACCTTC
CASSLGTGGGYTF
>TRBD1|TRBJ2-7|TRBV7-9|-
TGTGCCAGCAGCTCGGACAGGGGGTACTACGAGCAGTACTTC
CASSSDRGYYEQYF
>-|TRBJ1-2|TRBV19|-
TGTGCCAGTAGTAAGAATCAGGGGAGCGGCTACACCTTC
CASSKNQGSGYTF
>-|TRBJ2-1|TRBV6-6|-
TGTGCCAGCAGTTTAGGAGGCGGTGAGCAGTTCTTC
CASSLGGGEQFF
>-|TRBJ2-1|TRBV15|-
TGTGCCACCGGTACAGAGGGCGGTATCGAGCAGTTCTTC
CATGTEGGIEQFF
>-|TRBJ1-6|TRBV5-8|few
TGTGCCAGCAGCTTGTGGAGCATAATTGTTAATTCACCCCTCCACTTT
CASSLWSIIVNSPLHF
>TRBD1|TRBJ1-1|TRBV6-5|once
TGTGCCAGCACCAACGACAGGGGGAACACTGAAGCTTTCTTT
CASTNDRGNTEAFF
>TRBD1|TRBJ2-1|TRBV18|-
TGTGCCAGCTCATCGGGACAGCTCGATGAGCAGTTCTTC
CASSSGQLDEQFF
>-|TRBJ2-6|TRBV6-2/TRBV6-3|-
TGTGCCAGCACCCCCGTCGGGCGGGGAAGGATGGGGGCCAACGTCCTGACTTTC
CASTPVGRGRMGANVLTF
>-|TRBJ2-7|TRBV6-5|-
TGTGCCAGCAGAAGCGTCCTTCATTCCTACGAGCAGTACTTC
CASRSVLHSYEQYF
>-|TRBJ1-6|TRBV19|-
TGTGCCAGTACCATAAGGAGTGGGCAGGGGAATTCACCCCTCCACTTT
CASTIRSGQGNSPLHF
>TRBD1|TRBJ1-2|TRBV13|-
TGTGCCAGCAGCTCGGACAGGGGGTTCTATGGCTACACCTTC
CASSSDRGFYGYTF
>-|TRBJ2-7|TRBV29-1|few
TGCAGCGTTAAGGGTCTCGGGACATTTGCCGAGCAGTACTTC
CSVKGLGTFAEQYF
>-|TRBJ2-3|TRBV2|-
TGTGCCAGCAGTTATATTAAACTAGCTACGGAAACAGATACGCAGTATTTT
CASSYIKLATETDTQYF
>-|TRBJ2-1|TRBV7-7|once
TGTGCTAGCAGCTTGGGGCGGGGTCCCGATGAGCAGTTCTTC
CASSLGRGPDEQFF
>TRBD2|TRBJ2-3|TRBV7-3|-
TGTGCCAGCAGCTTACGGACTAGCTTAAGTACGCAGTATTTT
CASSLRTSLSTQYF
>TRBD2|TRBJ2-3|TRBV28|-
TGTGCCAGCAGTTTGCGGGGACTAGCGGAGAGTAGACTATCTTGGGATACGCAGTATTTT
CASSLRGLAESRLSWDTQYF
>TRBD1|TRBJ1-2|TRBV7-8|-
TGTGCCAGCAGCATGACAGGGGTGGTGAGGGGCTACACCTTC
CASSMTGVVRGYTF
>TRBD1|TRBJ1-2|TRBV19|few
TGTGCCACCTCAAAACAGGGGCGAACCTCCTATGGCTACACCTTC
CATSKQGRTSYGYTF
>TRBD2|TRBJ2-1|TRBV7-9|-
TGTGCCAGCAGCTTAGTACCTAGCGGGGAGAATGGTGAGCAGTTCTTC
CASSLVPSGENGEQFF
>TRBD1|TRBJ1-4|TRBV15|-
TGTGCCACCAGCAGAGGACAGGGGAGGAATGAAAAACTGTTTTTT
CATSRGQGRNEKLFF
>TRBD2|TRBJ2-2|TRBV5-1|-
TGCGCCAGCAGCTCTAGCGGGGTTACTGGGGAGCTGTTTTTT
CASSSSGVTGELFF
>-|TRBJ2-5|TRBV5-6|-
TGTGCCAGCAGCTCCCCCCGGCCTTCACTAGCCCCTCAAGAGACCCAGTACTTC
CASSSPRPSLAPQETQYF
>TRBD1|TRBJ2-7|TRBV27|once
TGTGCCAGCAGTTTAGGGACAGGGAGGAGGGAGCAGTACTTC
CASSLGTGRREQYF
>-|TRBJ2-5|TRBV5-1|-
TGCGCCAGCAGCTTGGCCGCTGGCGGGACGCAAGAGACCCAGTACTTC
CASSLAAGGTQETQYF
>TRBD1|TRBJ1-1|TRBV5-4|few
TGTGCCAGCAGCTTGGAATTACAGGGGGCCACTGAAGCTTTCTTT
CASSLELQGATEAFF
>-|TRBJ2-7|TRBV18|-
TGTGCCAGCTCACCTGATGGCCTTTCGTACGAGCAGTACTTC
CASSPDGLSYEQYF
>-|TRBJ2-1|TRBV7-3|-
TGTGCCAGCAGCTTTACCCCACGCCGGGGCTACAATGAGCAGTTCTTC
CASSFTPRRGYNEQFF
>-|TRBJ2-1|TRBV28|-
TGTGCCAGCAGCCCCAGGGGCAGGGCAGAGCAGTTCTTC
CASSPRGRAEQFF
>-|TRBJ1-6|TRBV6-5|-
TGTGCCAGCAACCCCAGTCGGGATAATTCACCCCTCCACTTT
CASNPSRDNSPLHF
>-|TRBJ1-2|TRBV4-3|-
TGCGCCAGCAGCCAAGAGGGTCGGGGGGGAGGCTACACCTTC
CASSQEGRGGGYTF
>TRBD1|TRBJ2-7|TRBV7-2|-
TGTGCCAGCAGCTCCATGCCCAGGGGGTTTTACGAGCAGTACTTC
CASSSMPRGFYEQYF
>TRBD1|TRBJ2-5|TRBV28|few
TGTGCCAGCAGTCGCATCTGGGACAGGCTGGGGGAGACCCAGTACTTC
CASSRIWDRLGETQYF
>-|TRBJ1-2|TRBV12-3/TRBV12-4|-
TGTGCCAGCAGTTTGACAGCCTATGGCTACACCTTC
CASSLTAYGYTF
>TRBD2|TRBJ2-6|TRBV3-1/TRBV3-2|-
TGTGCCAGCAGCCAAGATCGGGGGGCTGGGGCCAACGTCCTGACTTTC
CASSQDRGAGANVLTF
>-|TRBJ2-5|TRBV7-2|-
TGTGCCAGCAGCTTAGAGGGGTGGACCCAGTACTTC
CASSLEGWTQYF
>-|TRBJ1-2|TRBV7-9|-
TGTGCCAGCAGCTTAGAGCCATTCTATGGCTACACCTTC
CASSLEPFYGYTF
>-|TRBJ2-1|TRBV5-4|once
TGTGCCAGCAGCCAAGACCTAGCGCACTTCGACAATGAGCAGTTCTTC
CASSQDLAHFDNEQFF
>-|TRBJ1-1|TRBV18|-
TGTGCCAGCTCACCTGAATCAGGGTGGCCTGAAGCTTTCTTT
CASSPESGWPEAFF
>-|TRBJ1-3|TRBV18|-
TGTGCCAGCTCACCACCGCCCGGGGTAACTGGAAACACCATATATTTT
CASSPPPGVTGNTIYF
>TRBD2|TRBJ2-1|TRBV15|once
TGTGCCACCAGCAGACTAGGGACTAGCGGGAGTTATGAGCAGTTCTTC
CATSRLGTSGSYEQFF
>-|TRBJ2-5|TRBV11-1|-
TGTGCCAGCAGCTTTTCCCTAGTAGAGACCCAGTACTTC
CASSFSLVETQYF
>-|TRBJ1-1|TRBV7-9|-
TGTGCCAGCAGCTCCTTAGACAGGTTGGACACTGAAGCTTTCTTT
CASSSLDRLDTEAFF
>-|TRBJ1-1|TRBV5-8|-
TGTGCCAGCAGCCTGACCGGGAATGAAGCTTTCTTT
CASSLTGNEAFF
>-|TRBJ1-2|TRBV18|-
TGTGCCAGCTCACCACTGAACAGGGCCCAGTTCTATGGCTACACCTTC
CASSPLNRAQFYGYTF